The rows below give T cell receptor beta chains drawn from one sample of a study of blood T cell repertoires in COVID-19. Produced via immunoSEQ multiplex PCR; TCRdb's table is partial and in-frame only. The sample has almost 400,000 clones; nearly 90% are singletons. Sample: PBMCs or T cells enriched from blood (not recorded which). The origin of the receptors is a woman aged 25 to 39 who had recovered from COVID-19. Each CDR3 is given with its conserved first and last residue. The D gene is left open where the match is weak. The size field is filled for only some rows; it gives once, few, many or a size class.

d_call,v_call,j_call,clone_size,cdr3_aa,cdr3_nt
.,TRBV3-1/TRBV3-2,TRBJ1-1,.,CASSWGPDTGNTEAFF,TGTGCCAGCAGCTGGGGGCCCGACACGGGGAACACTGAAGCTTTCTTT
TRBD1,TRBV12-5,TRBJ2-7,.,CASGPHRGTGEQQYF,TGTGCTAGTGGTCCCCACCGAGGGACAGGGGAACAGCAGTACTTC
.,TRBV4-2,TRBJ1-1,few,CASSLSGGRNTEAFF,TGTGCCAGCAGCCTTAGCGGGGGAAGGAACACTGAAGCTTTCTTT
TRBD1,TRBV11-2,TRBJ2-2,.,CASSFPGTGGLTGELFF,TGTGCCAGCAGCTTCCCCGGGACAGGGGGATTAACCGGGGAGCTGTTTTTT
TRBD1,TRBV4-1,TRBJ1-2,.,CASSQVAGQGGHGYTF,TGCGCCAGCAGTCAAGTCGCGGGACAGGGGGGCCATGGCTACACCTTC
TRBD1,TRBV30,TRBJ1-2,.,CAWTSGTGDFYGYTF,TGTGCCTGGACGTCCGGGACAGGGGATTTCTATGGCTACACCTTC
.,TRBV7-9,TRBJ1-1,.,CASSLSRNTEAFF,TGTGCCAGCAGCTTGAGCCGAAACACTGAAGCTTTCTTT
.,TRBV7-3,TRBJ1-1,.,CASSPQGGRNTEAFF,TGTGCCAGCAGCCCTCAGGGCGGGAGGAACACTGAAGCTTTCTTT
TRBD1,TRBV4-3,TRBJ1-4,.,CASSQGQQTGLGEKLFF,TGCGCCAGCAGCCAAGGTCAACAGACAGGGCTTGGCGAAAAACTGTTTTTT
.,TRBV18,TRBJ1-5,.,CASSPGAKNQPQHF,TGTGCCAGCTCACCAGGGGCGAAAAATCAGCCCCAGCATTTT
.,TRBV29-1,TRBJ1-2,few,CSVEDPQGSPYGYTF,TGCAGCGTTGAAGATCCCCAGGGTTCCCCCTATGGCTACACCTTC
TRBD1,TRBV7-8,TRBJ1-3,.,CASTVWPGRGSKNTIYF,TGTGCCAGCACCGTTTGGCCTGGCAGGGGGTCGAAAAACACCATATATTTT
TRBD1,TRBV28,TRBJ2-7,.,CASSLGDRISWPYEQYF,TGTGCCAGCAGTTTAGGGGACAGGATCAGTTGGCCCTACGAGCAGTACTTC
.,TRBV4-2,TRBJ1-2,.,CASSQDARGVGYGYTF,TGTGCCAGCAGCCAAGATGCAAGGGGCGTAGGCTATGGCTACACCTTC
TRBD2,TRBV10-3,TRBJ2-1,.,CAVKREPSYNEQFF,TGTGCCGTCAAGCGGGAACCCTCCTACAATGAGCAGTTCTTC
TRBD1,TRBV6-6,TRBJ1-5,.,CASSPLLQTGTYQPQHF,TGTGCCAGCAGTCCCTTACTTCAGACAGGGACCTATCAGCCCCAGCATTTT
TRBD1,TRBV7-9,TRBJ1-2,.,CASSLGDRGSRGYTF,TGTGCCAGCAGCTTAGGGGACAGGGGAAGTCGTGGCTACACCTTC
.,TRBV28,TRBJ2-2,.,CASSFSGGRAGELFF,TGTGCCAGCAGTTTCTCAGGGGGGCGGGCCGGGGAGCTGTTTTTT
.,TRBV19,TRBJ2-1,.,CASSILHRVGANNEQFF,TGTGCCAGTAGTATACTCCACAGGGTCGGCGCGAACAATGAGCAGTTCTTC
.,TRBV5-1,TRBJ1-1,.,CASSQGGNTEAFF,TGCGCCAGCAGTCAGGGAGGAAACACTGAAGCTTTCTTT
TRBD1,TRBV7-2,TRBJ1-4,.,CASSFGQAPNEKLFF,TGTGCCAGCAGCTTTGGACAGGCTCCTAATGAAAAACTGTTTTTT
TRBD1,TRBV10-3,TRBJ2-7,.,CAIRDRGWTYEQYF,TGTGCCATCAGGGACAGGGGGTGGACCTACGAGCAGTACTTC
TRBD1,TRBV7-2,TRBJ1-5,.,CASSLTGNWVPQHF,TGTGCCAGCAGCTTGACAGGGAATTGGGTGCCCCAGCATTTT
.,TRBV28,TRBJ1-2,.,CASSHTSGYTF,TGTGCCAGCAGTCACACAAGTGGCTACACCTTC
TRBD1,TRBV10-1,TRBJ1-1,.,CASTGQGITEAFF,TGCGCCAGCACCGGACAGGGGATCACTGAAGCTTTCTTT
.,TRBV18,TRBJ2-2,.,CASSPPSGSRELFF,TGTGCCAGCTCACCACCGTCCGGTTCCAGGGAGCTGTTTTTT
.,TRBV6-5,TRBJ1-2,.,CASSYTGQPRDYGYTF,TGTGCCAGCAGTTACACGGGACAACCGAGGGACTATGGCTACACCTTC
.,TRBV6-5,TRBJ1-6,.,CASSLGGPLHF,TGTGCCAGCAGTTTAGGAGGACCCCTCCACTTT
.,TRBV30,TRBJ1-2,once,CAWSVLGGYTF,TGTGCCTGGAGTGTCCTCGGTGGCTACACCTTC